The present T cell receptor (beta chain) was sequenced within a study of T cell responses to AZD1222 COVID-19 vaccine (dated by TCRdb to about 2021). About the investigation overall: TCR sequencing covered roughly 230 trial participants: 207 given two doses of AZD1222 and about 26 given two doses of MenACWY control vaccine. Trial participants were enrolled by age into subgroups of 18-55, 56-69 and 70-plus years, and around 150, 28 and 57 TCR-sequenced participants, respectively, were included in these subgroups. Here is what the overall study found, with its caveats: Because no samples from the day 14 peak response were available, repertoires could be characterized only after the peak T cell response. Spike-specific TCR breadth and depth rose significantly after two AZD1222 doses compared with day 0 and with MenACWY recipients. Reportedly, close to half of the unique spike-specific TCRs recognized epitopes lying outside the regions that are mutated in the B.1.351 and B.1.1.7 variants. In the small 56-69-year group, the increase in depth fell short of significance, most likely because of low power. Conclusions about previously exposed vaccinees were limited because only a handful of AZD1222 recipients were SARS-CoV-2 seropositive at baseline. CD4 TCRs associated with the vaccine covered the entire spike protein, and the dominant responses were in regions 160-218 and 743-854. Participants were mostly white British and included more females than males, and it was suggested by the authors that clonal diversity may have been underestimated.

V gives up 2 bases and J gives up 2 bases, and the segment between their germline ends measures 10 bases. Reading from cysteine to phenylalanine, the CDR3 counts 14 amino acids. Only the CDR3 region is kept as DNA, spanning 42 bases read in frame from base 1. The germline V gene sets CDR1 to KGHSH and CDR2 to LQKENI. The CDR3 regions of human TCRbeta chains were subjected to immunosequencing. On the authors' methods: TCRs in the repertoires were compared against a reference library of SARS-CoV-2-specific TCRs that had been generated with the MIRA antigen-specificity platform. Breadth was defined as the fraction of unique TCRs that were SARS-CoV-2-associated, and depth was defined as the fraction of total T cells that were SARS-CoV-2-associated. Using the MIRA data, each spike-specific TCR was mapped to the spike region that the TCR reacts to and placed in a CD4 or CD8 class. Log10-transformed breadth and depth values were compared by one-way ANOVA with Sidak's multiple comparisons tests. TCRdb's version of the immuneACCESS table is confined to in-frame rearrangements and falls short of the full clone set. An unresolved V gene accounts for under half of the shortfall where checked; the remainder is of unknown origin. For V, J and clone size, that table is used; D and trimming come from the DNA. Across this sample there are more than 150,000 clones, with 85% to 95% seen only once. The ten biggest clones cover around 2% of the sample.

Taken with the paper, the label for time point translates to: about 28 days (+/-7) after the second vaccine dose. AZD1222 recipients whose second dose came at about 4 weeks and those whose second dose came at about 12 weeks were combined into one group, since spike-specific TCR depth and breadth did not differ between the two schedules. Vaccinee samples came from UK trials COV001 and COV002, including a single-blind randomized controlled phase 2/3 trial of AZD1222 (ChAdOx1 nCoV-19) in healthy adults. For TCRbeta chain sequencing, PBMC samples were collected from trial participants at day 0 and at day 28 after the second dose. On this clone itself: Its antigen is unknown. Base qualities are not recorded, but no much larger clone differs from it by a single base. In the same sample, other DNA sequences code for this CDR3.

This TCR came from an adult who received the AZD1222 COVID-19 vaccine. The sequence joins TRBV18 to TRBJ2-7; possibly the D gene is TRBD1, per 6 matching bases. The source was peripheral blood, collected 28 days after the second AZD1222 dose. In nucleotide form, the sequence is TGTGCCAGCTCACCAGGGGGCGGGCCCTACGAGCAGTACTTC. Translated, this is CASSPGGGPYEQYF.